This TCR beta chain derives from a study of T cells in narcolepsy. Generated by immunoSEQ multiplex PCR, the TCRdb table keeps only in-frame clones and is missing some. The sample consists of about 40,000 clones, approximately 88% of them appearing once. The germline CDR1 and CDR2 sequences are SGHTA and FQGTGA. V gave up 4 bases and J gave up 2 bases, with 11 bases separating them. CDR3 length: 14 amino acids. The chain employs TRBV7-3 and TRBJ1-1; no clear D. Sequencing was done on a sample of CD45RA- memory CD4+ T cells from PBMCs. The receptor's source is a human donor with narcolepsy. The CDR3 sequence: CASSSRGGNTEAFF. The CDR3 nucleotides read TGTGCCAGCAGCTCACGAGGCGGTAACACTGAAGCTTTCTTT. Based on the CDR3 plus reference TRBV7-3 and TRBJ1-1, the full variable domain is GAGVSQTPSNKVTEKGKYVELRCDPISGHTALYWYRQSLGQGPEFLIYFQGTGAADDSGLPNDRFFAVRPEGSVSTLKIQRTERGDSAVYLCASSSRGGNTEAFFGQGTRLTVV.